This T cell receptor beta chain derives from a study of cytomegalovirus exposure and HLA in healthy donors. Concerning this clone itself: Its specificity is unknown.

V was shortened by 5 bases and J by 2 bases, with 14 bases between the two germline ends. Germline V lookup: CDR1 SGHVS, CDR2 FNYEAQ. The CDR3 sequence is 15 residues long. 60 Vbeta and 13 Jbeta primers were used in PCR. The protocol was immunoSEQ multiplex PCR, while the TCRdb copy is restricted to in-frame clones and leaves out a portion. Its clone listing holds 40,000 to 45,000 clones. Findings and caveats of the study: TRBV6-2, TRBV6-3 and some other V segments were excluded as indistinguishable. TCR beta V- and J-gene trimming, according to a later analysis, was linked to a missense DCLRE1C variant.

This TCR was recovered from a man aged 30 to 45 in good health and CMV-seronegative. The chain is built from TRBV7-6 and TRBJ2-3; maybe TRBD2 (5 bases). Sequencing was done on a sample of PBMCs. CDR3 nucleotides: TGTGCCAGCAGCCCCGGGGTCCTGTACACAGATACGCAGTATTTT. Residues: CASSPGVLYTDTQYF.